The 8 T cell receptor beta chains below were found in one sample sequenced in a study of OX40 agonist ivuxolimab in advanced cancers. Assay: immunoSEQ multiplex PCR; the TCRdb copy retains only in-frame clones and omits some. This sample has some 63,000 clones; approximately 92% occur once, and the top ten carry roughly an eighth. The sequences come from CD4+ or CD8+ T cells sorted from blood, collected in a trial of the OX40 agonist ivuxolimab. These receptors were taken from an adult with an advanced solid tumor such as melanoma, head and neck, liver or kidney cancer.

J is TRBJ2-1 and V is TRBV5-1; 8 nucleotides line up with TRBD2. The CDR3 spans 15 residues. V gave up 1 base and J gave up 2 bases; unmatched junction bases: 2. CDR1 is SGHRS and CDR2 is YFSETQ in the germline V gene. As DNA, the CDR3 is TGCGCCAGCAGCTTGCTTAGCGGGACCTACAATGAGCAGTTCTTC. As protein: CASSLLSGTYNEQFF.

The CDR3, as DNA: TGTGCCATCAGTGACCCCTCTAGGACTAGCGGCCCCTACGAGCAGTACTTC. It codes for CAISDPSRTSGPYEQYF. The J gene is TRBJ2-7, the V gene TRBV10-3; TRBD2 matches at 10 bases. Looked up from germline, CDR1 is ENHRY and CDR2 is SYGVKD. V was clipped by 3 bases and J by 2 bases; unmatched bases: 10. This CDR3 is 17 amino acids long.

The V and J genes are TRBV4-1 and TRBJ2-7, with TRBD2 matching over 14 bases. There are 17 residues in the CDR3. The ends lost 2 bases at V and 5 bases at J; junction bases unmatched: 8. Per germline, CDR1 MGHRA and CDR2 YSYEKL. The CDR3 region has the DNA TGCGCCAGCAGCCAATCCGGGACTAGCGGGAGATCGGACGAGCAGTACTTC. This codes for CASSQSGTSGRSDEQYF.

The chain is built from TRBV5-1 and TRBJ2-1; the D is unclear. V shed 0 bases and J shed 6 bases, with 19 bases lying between them. The germline V gene has CDR1 SGHRS and CDR2 YFSETQ. This CDR3 region has 17 residues. The CDR3 is CASSLVGDTIFSNEQFF. The DNA for the CDR3 is TGCGCCAGCAGCTTGGTGGGCGACACAATTTTTAGCAATGAGCAGTTCTTC.

This clone was detected only once. The chain recombines TRBV10-2 with TRBJ1-4; TRBD1 matches at 9 bases. The CDR3 contains 17 residues. The ends lost 0 bases at V and 2 bases at J; junction bases unmatched: 4. Germline V gene data show CDR1 as WSHSY and CDR2 as SAAADI. The CDR3 DNA follows: TGCGCCAGCAGTGAGTCGTGGACAGGGGTGACTAATGAAAAACTGTTTTTT. Its translation: CASSESWTGVTNEKLFF.

The chain recombines TRBV6-1 with TRBJ2-7; D tentatively fits TRBD1 or TRBD2 (6 bases each). V lost 2 bases and J 6 bases, leaving 17 bases between the germline ends. Germline V gene lookup returns CDR1 MNHNS and CDR2 SASEGT. The CDR3 is 15 residues long. In DNA, the CDR3 is TGTGCCAGCAGTGAACGGGGGCAGGGGACGGGCGAGCAGTACTTC. Translated: CASSERGQGTGEQYF.

The chain is built from TRBV15 and TRBJ1-6; 9 bases line up with TRBD1. CDR1 and CDR2 from the germline V gene are LNHNV and YYDKDF (reference sequence). This CDR3 has 14 amino acids. The ends lost 6 bases at V and 5 bases at J; junction bases unmatched: 2. The chain's CDR3 is CATRRTGDNSPLHF. In nucleotides, the CDR3 is TGTGCCACCAGAAGGACAGGGGATAATTCACCCCTCCACTTT.

J is TRBJ2-5 and V is TRBV27; no reliable D call. The CDR3 has 13 residues. Germline V gene data show CDR1 as MNHEY and CDR2 as SMNVEV (reference sequence). Trimming pared 2 bases from V and 7 bases from J, leaving 11 bases between. CDR3 amino acids: CASSLTGPGTQYF. DNA of the CDR3: TGTGCCAGCAGTTTAACGGGCCCGGGGACCCAGTACTTC.